Shown below are 3 T cell receptor beta chains from a single sample sequenced in a study of blood T cell repertoires in COVID-19. Method: immunoSEQ multiplex PCR; TCRdb's copy keeps in-frame clones and lacks some. The sample lists 60,000 to 80,000 clones, around 87% seen once, with about 0.93% in the top ten. Sequenced: peripheral blood. Receptor source: a man between 65 and 85 years old with acute or convalescent COVID-19.

This sequence joins TRBV6-2 or TRBV6-3 and TRBJ2-1; no reliable D call. Trimming took off 2 bases at V and 1 base at J, with 9 bases between the two ends. Germline CDR1 is MNHEY and CDR2 is SVGEGT. The CDR3 totals 15 residues. CDR3: CASSYGRPSYNEQFF. In nucleotides, the CDR3 is TGTGCCAGCAGTTACGGCAGGCCTTCCTACAATGAGCAGTTCTTC.

The rearrangement joins TRBV5-1 to TRBJ1-1, with 7 bases matching TRBD1. This CDR3 contains 13 residues. Germline V gene sequence: CDR1 SGHRS, CDR2 YFSETQ. V dropped 4 bases and J dropped 7; count of bases not matched to a gene: 7. The CDR3 loop reads CASSERQGIEAFF. The CDR3 nucleotides read TGCGCCAGCAGCGAAAGACAGGGAATTGAAGCTTTCTTT.

The genes are TRBV19 and TRBJ1-2; D is perhaps TRBD1 (6 bases). Germline CDR1 reads LNHDA; CDR2 reads SQIVND (reference sequence). The CDR3 covers 15 residues. V dropped 4 bases and J dropped 3 bases, with 15 bases sitting between them. The CDR3: CASSTPYRVDYGYTF. In DNA, the CDR3 is TGTGCCAGTAGTACTCCCTACAGGGTCGACTATGGCTACACCTTC. Filled out from reference TRBV19 and TRBJ1-2, the complete variable domain reads DGGITQSPKYLFRKEGQNVTLSCEQNLNHDAMYWYRQDPGQGLRLIYYSQIVNDFQKGDIAEGYSVSREKKESFPLTVTSAQKNPTAFYLCASSTPYRVDYGYTFGSGTRLTVV.